This T cell receptor beta chain appears in the sequencing data of a study of CD8 T cells in Susac syndrome. Study-wide context: Intravenous immunoglobulin alone or corticosteroids were being given to patients with Susac syndrome at blood draw, unless they were therapy-naive.

CDR3 length: 18 amino acids. Germline CDR1 SGHTA, CDR2 FQGNSA. V trimming: 5 bases; J trimming: 8 bases; junction bases outside the gene matches: 15. Random hexamers were used to reverse transcribe an amount of roughly 0.45 to 1 ug RNA. Amplification of TCR beta CDR3 spanned 54 Vbeta and 13 Jbeta via immunoSEQ multiplex PCR. One entry per CDR3 protein, called by TCRdb with MiXCR from the immunoSEQ multiplex PCR reads. This table holds approximately 77,000 distinct CDR3 sequences, roughly 91% found once. TEMRA cells underwent FACS enrichment and CD8+ and CD4+ T cells underwent negative isolation. This clonotype was seen a few times.

The V call is TRBV7-2, the J call TRBJ2-1, with 13 bases that match TRBD2. This sequence was found in a human donor with Susac syndrome. What was sequenced was CD4+ T cells from PBMCs. This CDR3 reads CASSHRGGTSGAWDEQFF. CDR3 DNA sequence: TGTGCCAGCAGCCACAGAGGAGGGACTAGCGGGGCCTGGGATGAGCAGTTCTTC.